The clone carrying this T cell receptor (beta chain) came up a few times. These data are taken from a study of T cell responses to AZD1222 COVID-19 vaccine. Clones were read by immunoSEQ multiplex PCR, and TCRdb kept only the in-frame ones, dropping some. The repertoire holds 140,000 to 150,000 clones, with around 89% as singletons. V lost 0 bases to trimming and J lost 4 bases, with 13 bases between them. There are 15 residues in the CDR3. Per the germline V gene, CDR1 is SGDLS and CDR2 is YYNGEE. This rearrangement joins TRBV9 to TRBJ2-5; D ambiguous. The sequence was obtained from an adult in good health. Specimen: peripheral blood, collected on day 0 of AZD1222 vaccination. This CDR3 is CASSVALEGPETQYF. The CDR3 DNA follows: TGTGCCAGCAGCGTAGCCCTCGAAGGTCCAGAGACCCAGTACTTC.